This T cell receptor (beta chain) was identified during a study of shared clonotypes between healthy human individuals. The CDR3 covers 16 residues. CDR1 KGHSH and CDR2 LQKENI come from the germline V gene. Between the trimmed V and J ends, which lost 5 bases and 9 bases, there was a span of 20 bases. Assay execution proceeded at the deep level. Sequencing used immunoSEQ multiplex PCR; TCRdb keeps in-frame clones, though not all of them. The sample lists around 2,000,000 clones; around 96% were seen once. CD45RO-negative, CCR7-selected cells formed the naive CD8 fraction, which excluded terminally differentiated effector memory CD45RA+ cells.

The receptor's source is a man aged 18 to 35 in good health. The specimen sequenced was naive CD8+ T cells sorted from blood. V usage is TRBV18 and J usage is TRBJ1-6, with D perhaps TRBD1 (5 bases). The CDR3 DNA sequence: TGTGCCAGCTCATCCACCGCCAGGGTCCGGGGTTCACCCCTCCACTTT. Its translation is CASSSTARVRGSPLHF.